Listed below are T cell receptor beta chains from one sample, sequenced in a study of blood T cells in healthy people across ages. TCRdb redid the calling of the 5' RACE reads with MiXCR, one entry per CDR3 protein. The sample shows 800,000 or so distinct CDR3 sequences, 35% to 50% of them seen only once. The sequenced material came from blood. These receptors all stem from a man at least 80 years old in good health. CDR3s leave out the opening cysteine and the closing phenylalanine or tryptophan. The order of the fields is J gene, V gene, CDR3 protein.

>TRBJ2-7|TRBV12-3/TRBV12-4
ASSSGPSYEQY
>TRBJ1-1|TRBV12-3/TRBV12-4
ASTLEVTGGAGTEAF
>TRBJ1-2|TRBV20-1
SAIDRGPRGYT
>TRBJ2-3|TRBV27
ASSGRGRDTQY
>TRBJ2-7|TRBV27
ASRGLAGVGEQY
>TRBJ2-1|TRBV3-1
ASSPGQGYSNNEQF
>TRBJ2-3|TRBV7-9
ASPKTSGGRSTDTQY
>-|TRBV29-1
SVARTSGYNEQY
>TRBJ1-1|TRBV30
AWSVGRANTEAF
>TRBJ2-1|TRBV2
ASEPSRGGYNEQF
>TRBJ1-2|TRBV12-3/TRBV12-4
ASSFSRSEGYT
>TRBJ1-6|TRBV7-9
ASSVPGGSPLH
>TRBJ1-1|TRBV30
AWSVHGQGRAF
>TRBJ2-4|TRBV7-2
ASSLVGEGLAVAKNIQY
>TRBJ2-1|TRBV9
ASSVSSGSYNEQF
>TRBJ2-6|TRBV6-6
ASSYSTGTGGNVLT
>TRBJ2-2|TRBV12-3/TRBV12-4
ASSLGQGVVTGELF
>TRBJ2-1|TRBV20-1
SALSGNYNEQF
>TRBJ2-7|TRBV7-2
ASTGGADEQY
>TRBJ2-6|TRBV20-1
SARPRGAGANVLT
>TRBJ2-1|TRBV2
ASKVEGGSTYNEQF
>TRBJ2-6|TRBV19
ASSTNSGANVLT